This T cell receptor (beta chain) was found in a study of shared clonotypes between healthy human individuals. The run depth of the assay was deep. The table came from immunoSEQ multiplex PCR; TCRdb's copy has only in-frame clones and leaves some out. The sample yields about 2 million clones, about 95% seen once. CDR3 length: 13 amino acids. With 2 bases removed from V and 4 bases from J, the gap between germline ends came to 8 bases. Germline V CDR1 and CDR2: ENHRY, SYGVKD. This clone came up once. Naive-designated CD8 cells lacked CD45RO, were positively enriched for CCR7, and omitted terminally differentiated effector memory CD45RA+ cells. Every contributor of samples was a Caucasian grown-up residing in Nashville, Tennessee.

Input material: naive CD8+ T cells sorted from blood. The TCR was taken from a man between 18 and 35 years old in good health. J is TRBJ1-1 and V is TRBV10-3, with D maybe TRBD1 (6 bases). CDR3 nucleotides: TGTGCCATCAGTGAGACAGGGAGCACTGAAGCTTTCTTT. Residues: CAISETGSTEAFF.